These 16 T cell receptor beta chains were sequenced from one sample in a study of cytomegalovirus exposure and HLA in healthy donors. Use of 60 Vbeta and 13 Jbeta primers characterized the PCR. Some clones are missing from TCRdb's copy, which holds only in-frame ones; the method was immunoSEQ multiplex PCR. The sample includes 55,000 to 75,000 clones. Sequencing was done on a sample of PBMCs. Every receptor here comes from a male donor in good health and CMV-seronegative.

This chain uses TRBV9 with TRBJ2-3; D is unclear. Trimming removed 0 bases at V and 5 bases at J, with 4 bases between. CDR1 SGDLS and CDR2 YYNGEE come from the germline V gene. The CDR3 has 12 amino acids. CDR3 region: CASSVEQDTQYF. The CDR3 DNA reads TGTGCCAGCAGCGTAGAGCAAGATACGCAGTATTTT.

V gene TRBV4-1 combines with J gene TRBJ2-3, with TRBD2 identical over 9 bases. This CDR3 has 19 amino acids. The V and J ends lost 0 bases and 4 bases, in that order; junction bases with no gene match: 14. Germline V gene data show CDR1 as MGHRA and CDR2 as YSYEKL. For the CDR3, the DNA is TGCGCCAGCAGCCAAGAGGGCCCAGCGGGGGGACCCACCCCAGATACGCAGTATTTT. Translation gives CASSQEGPAGGPTPDTQYF.

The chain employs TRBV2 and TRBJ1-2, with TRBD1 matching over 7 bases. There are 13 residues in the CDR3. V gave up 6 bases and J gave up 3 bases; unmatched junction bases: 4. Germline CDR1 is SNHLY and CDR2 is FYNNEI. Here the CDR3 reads CASRGDSYYGYTF. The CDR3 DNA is TGTGCCAGCAGGGGGGACAGCTACTATGGCTACACCTTC.

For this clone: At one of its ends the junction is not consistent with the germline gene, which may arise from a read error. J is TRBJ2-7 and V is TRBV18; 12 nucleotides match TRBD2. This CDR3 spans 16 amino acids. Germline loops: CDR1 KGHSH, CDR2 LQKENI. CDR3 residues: CASAPLTSGGSYEQYF. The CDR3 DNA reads TGTGCCAGCGCACCCCTGACTAGCGGGGGATCCTACGAGCAGTACTTC.

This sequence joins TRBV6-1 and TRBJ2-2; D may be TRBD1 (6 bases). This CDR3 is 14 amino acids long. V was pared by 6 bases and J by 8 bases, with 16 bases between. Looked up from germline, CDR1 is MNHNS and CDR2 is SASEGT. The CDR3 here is CASRGALSPGELFF. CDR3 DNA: TGTGCCAGCAGGGGGGCCCTAAGTCCAGGGGAGCTGTTTTTT.

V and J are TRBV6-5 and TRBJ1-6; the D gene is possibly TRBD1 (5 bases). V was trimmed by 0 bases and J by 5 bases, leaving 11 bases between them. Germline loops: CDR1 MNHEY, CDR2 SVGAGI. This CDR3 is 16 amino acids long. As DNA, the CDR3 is TGTGCCAGCAGTTACTCCCAGGGTTGGAATAATTCACCCCTCCACTTT. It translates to CASSYSQGWNNSPLHF.

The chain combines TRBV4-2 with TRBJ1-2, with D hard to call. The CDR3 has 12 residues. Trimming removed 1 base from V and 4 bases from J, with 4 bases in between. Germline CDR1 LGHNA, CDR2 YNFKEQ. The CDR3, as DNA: TGTGCCAGCAGCCAAGTTAGCTATGGCTACACCTTC. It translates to CASSQVSYGYTF.

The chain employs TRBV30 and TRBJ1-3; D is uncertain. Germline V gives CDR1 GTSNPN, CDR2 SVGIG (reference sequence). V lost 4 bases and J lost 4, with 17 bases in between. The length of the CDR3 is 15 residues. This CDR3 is CAWTKTRLSGNTIYF. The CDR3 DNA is TGTGCCTGGACGAAGACTCGGTTGTCCGGAAACACCATATATTTT.

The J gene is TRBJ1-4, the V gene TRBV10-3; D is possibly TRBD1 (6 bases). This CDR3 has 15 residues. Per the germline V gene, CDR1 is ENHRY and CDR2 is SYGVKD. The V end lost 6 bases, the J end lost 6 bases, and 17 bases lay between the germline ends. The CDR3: CAISSNRVEDEKLFF. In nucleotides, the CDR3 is TGTGCCATCAGCTCCAACAGGGTGGAGGATGAAAAACTGTTTTTT.

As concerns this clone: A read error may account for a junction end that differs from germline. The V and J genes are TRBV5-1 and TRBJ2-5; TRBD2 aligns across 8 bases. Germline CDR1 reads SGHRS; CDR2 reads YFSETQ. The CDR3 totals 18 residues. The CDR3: CASSPGGSGIGILENQYF. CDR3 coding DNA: TGCGCCAGCAGCCCGGGAGGTAGCGGGATAGGGATTCTAGAGAACCAGTACTTC.

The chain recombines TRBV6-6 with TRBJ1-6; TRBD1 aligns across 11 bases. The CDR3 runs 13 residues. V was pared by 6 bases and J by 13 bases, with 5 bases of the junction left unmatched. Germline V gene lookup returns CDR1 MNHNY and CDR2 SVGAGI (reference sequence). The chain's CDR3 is CASSGQGALPLHF. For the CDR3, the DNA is TGTGCCAGCAGCGGACAGGGGGCCCTCCCCCTCCACTTT.

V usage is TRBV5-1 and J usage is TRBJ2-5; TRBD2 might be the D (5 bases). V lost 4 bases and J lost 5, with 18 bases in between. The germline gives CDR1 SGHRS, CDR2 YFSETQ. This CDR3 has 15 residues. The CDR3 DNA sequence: TGCGCCAGCAGCCAAAGAGGGCCGACCGTGGAGACCCAGTACTTC. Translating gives CASSQRGPTVETQYF.

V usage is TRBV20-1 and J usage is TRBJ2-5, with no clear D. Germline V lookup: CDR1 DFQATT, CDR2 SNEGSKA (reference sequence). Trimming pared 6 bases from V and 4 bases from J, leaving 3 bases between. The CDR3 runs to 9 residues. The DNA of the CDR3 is TGCAGTGCCGGAGAGACCCAGTACTTC. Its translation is CSAGETQYF.

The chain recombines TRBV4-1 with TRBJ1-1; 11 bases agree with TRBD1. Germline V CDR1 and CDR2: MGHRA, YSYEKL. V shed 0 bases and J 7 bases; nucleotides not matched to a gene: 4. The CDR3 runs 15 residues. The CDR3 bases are TGCGCCAGCAGCCAAGATCAGGGACAGGGGGGTGAAGCTTTCTTT. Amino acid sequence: CASSQDQGQGGEAFF.

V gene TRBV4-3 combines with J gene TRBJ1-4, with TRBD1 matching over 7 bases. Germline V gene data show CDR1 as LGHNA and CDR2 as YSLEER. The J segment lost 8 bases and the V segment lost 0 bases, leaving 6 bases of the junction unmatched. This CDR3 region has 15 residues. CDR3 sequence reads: CASSQEGTAAEKLFF. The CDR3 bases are TGCGCCAGCAGCCAAGAGGGGACAGCTGCGGAAAAACTGTTTTTT.

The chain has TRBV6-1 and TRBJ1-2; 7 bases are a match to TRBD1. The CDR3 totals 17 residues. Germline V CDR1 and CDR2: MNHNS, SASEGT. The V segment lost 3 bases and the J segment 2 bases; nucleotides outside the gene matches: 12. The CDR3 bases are TGTGCCAGCAGTGACCAGGTGATAAAGGGACAGAACTATGGCTACACCTTC. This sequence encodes CASSDQVIKGQNYGYTF.